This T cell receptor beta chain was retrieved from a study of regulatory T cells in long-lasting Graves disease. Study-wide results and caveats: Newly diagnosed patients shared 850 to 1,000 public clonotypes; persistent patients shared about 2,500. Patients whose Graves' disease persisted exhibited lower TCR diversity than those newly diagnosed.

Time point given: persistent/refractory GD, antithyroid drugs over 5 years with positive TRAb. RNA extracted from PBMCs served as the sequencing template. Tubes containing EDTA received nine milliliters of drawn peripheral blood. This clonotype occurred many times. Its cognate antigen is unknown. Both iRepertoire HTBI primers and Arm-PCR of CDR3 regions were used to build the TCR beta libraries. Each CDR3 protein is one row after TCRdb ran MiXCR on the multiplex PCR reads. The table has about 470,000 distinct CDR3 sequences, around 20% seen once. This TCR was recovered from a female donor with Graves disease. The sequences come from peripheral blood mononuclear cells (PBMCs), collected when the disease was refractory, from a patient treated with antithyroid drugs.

The CDR3 protein is CASSLKTGETQYF. CDR3 nucleotide sequence: TGTGCCAGCTCACTGAAGACGGGCGAGACCCAGTACTTC. The rearrangement uses TRBV18 and TRBJ2-5; D gene ambiguous. The V end was cut by 4 bases, the J end by 5 bases, with 11 bases between. The CDR3 consists of 13 residues. The germline gives CDR1 KGHSH, CDR2 LQKENI.